This T cell receptor (beta chain) stems from a study of T cell responses to AZD1222 COVID-19 vaccine. About the study: Pooled samples include second doses given at about 4 or 12 weeks.

Comments on this clone: Its antigen is undetermined.

This table comes from immunoSEQ multiplex PCR, and its TCRdb copy is limited to in-frame clones, with some not included. The sample holds 44,000 or so clones, approximately 83% seen once. This CDR3 has 14 amino acids. Trimming took 2 bases from V and 4 from J, leaving 11 bases between them. Germline V gives CDR1 MNHEY, CDR2 SMNVEV (reference sequence). Study-level results: Regions 160-218 and 743-854 held dominance among vaccine-associated CD4 TCRs, which spanned spike. Donors were largely white British and mainly female; clonal diversity was possibly underestimated.

The sample here was peripheral blood, taken on day 0 of AZD1222 vaccination. V and J are TRBV27 and TRBJ1-2; D is undetermined. This TCR was sampled from an adult in good health. DNA for the CDR3: TGTGCCAGCAGTTTAGGACCAGCGGGCTATGGCTACACCTTC. Amino acids: CASSLGPAGYGYTF.